This entry lists 26 T cell receptor beta chains sequenced from one sample in a study of shared clonotypes between healthy human individuals (dated by TCRdb to about 2020). The library relied on the immunoSEQ multiplex PCR assay. TCRdb retrieved this table from immuneACCESS and kept in-frame rearrangements only. Not all clones are present; in checked studies, unresolved V genes account for under half, and no reason is known for the remainder. For this sample there are approximately 2.3 million clones; approximately 93% appear just once. Jointly, the top ten make up under 0.45% of the sample. The sample comprised naive CD4+ T cells from PBMCs. Reading the label with the study, this specimen's cell subset or site is: CD45RA+ positively selected. Every receptor here comes from a man aged 18 to 30 in good health. Some clones in this sample may be carry-over from other donors' samples.

This clone was detected a few times. The same CDR3 arises from other DNA sequences in this sample as well. The chain employs TRBV29-1 and TRBJ1-1; 7 nucleotides agree with TRBD1. V trimming: 7 bases; J trimming: 4 bases; junction bases outside the gene matches: 9. This CDR3 comprises 13 residues. In germline, CDR1 is SQVTM, CDR2 ANQGSEA. The CDR3 region has the DNA TGCAGCGCTCAAAGGGGGCCGAGCACTGAAGCTTTCTTT. Its translation: CSAQRGPSTEAFF.

The V gene is TRBV7-9, the J gene TRBJ2-1, with 8 bases matching TRBD2. The CDR3 contains 17 residues. The trim removed 5 bases at V and 2 bases at J, leaving 11 bases unmatched. Germline V gene sequence: CDR1 SEHNR, CDR2 FQNEAQ (reference sequence). The CDR3 coding sequence is TGTGCCAGCAGCCCCCGATTCAGCGGGGGAGCCTACAATGAGCAGTTCTTC. This gives the protein CASSPRFSGGAYNEQFF.

This chain joins TRBV28 and TRBJ2-5; possibly TRBD1 or TRBD2 for D (5 bases each). Germline CDR1 and CDR2: MDHEN and SYDVKM. Trimming pared 1 base from V and 2 bases from J, leaving 11 bases between. The CDR3 covers 15 residues. The DNA for the CDR3 is TGTGCCAGCAGTTTATTCAGGGACCCTCAAGAGACCCAGTACTTC. Translation: CASSLFRDPQETQYF.

A remark on this clone: Other nucleotide sequences from this sample produce the same CDR3. The gene calls are TRBV28 and TRBJ2-7, with TRBD1 matching 7 bases. CDR1 and CDR2 from the germline V gene are MDHEN and SYDVKM. Trimming cost V 6 bases and J 4 bases; bases outside gene matches: 6. CDR3 length: 13 amino acids. The CDR3 region is CASRTGPAYEQYF. CDR3 in DNA: TGTGCCAGCAGGACAGGGCCGGCGTACGAGCAGTACTTC.

Concerning this clone: Within the sample, other DNA sequences also encode this same CDR3. The rearrangement uses TRBV30 and TRBJ1-5; a weak D match, TRBD1 (6 bases). Germline CDR1 is GTSNPN and CDR2 is SVGIG (reference sequence). The CDR3 contains 13 residues. The V end lost 3 bases, the J end lost 4 bases, and 10 bases lay between the germline ends. The CDR3 protein is CAWSTRGNQPQHF. CDR3 DNA: TGTGCCTGGAGCACCAGGGGAAATCAGCCCCAGCATTTT.

The chain is built from TRBV5-4 and TRBJ2-6; 8 bases line up with TRBD1. The CDR3 runs 16 residues. Germline V gene data show CDR1 as SGHNT and CDR2 as YYREEE (reference sequence). After removal of 4 bases from V and 0 bases from J, the junction contained 3 bases not matched to a gene. The CDR3 protein is CASSRDRLSGANVLTF. In DNA form, the CDR3 reads TGTGCCAGCAGCCGGGACAGGCTCTCTGGGGCCAACGTCCTGACTTTC.

In this sample, this clone turned up once. The chain combines TRBV10-3 with TRBJ1-5, with TRBD1 matching over 9 bases. Germline trimming cut 6 bases from V and 6 bases from J; bases unmatched to any gene: 3. This CDR3 region has 13 residues. Germline V lookup: CDR1 ENHRY, CDR2 SYGVKD. Here the CDR3 DNA reads TGTGCCATCAGCGACAGGGGGACTCAGCCCCAGCATTTT. It specifies CAISDRGTQPQHF.

Here the CDR3 reads CASSYLRGQRYQETQYF. Here the CDR3 DNA reads TGTGCCAGCAGCTATCTGAGGGGGCAACGGTACCAAGAGACCCAGTACTTC. V is TRBV7-8 and J is TRBJ2-5; 7 nucleotides line up with TRBD1. Germline CDR1 and CDR2: SGHVS and FQNEAQ. The CDR3 is 17 residues long. The V segment lost 4 bases and the J segment 0 bases; nucleotides outside the gene matches: 11.

This chain connects TRBV27 to TRBJ2-3; D perhaps matches TRBD1 (8 bases). Germline V gene sequence: CDR1 MNHEY, CDR2 SMNVEV (reference sequence). V was trimmed by 5 bases and J by 1 base, leaving 19 bases between them. The CDR3 sequence is 17 residues long. The CDR3 DNA reads TGTGCCAGCAGTGGGGGGGACAGGACATTTGGCACAGATACGCAGTATTTT. Its translation: CASSGGDRTFGTDTQYF.

The chain links TRBV28 to TRBJ2-7; 10 nucleotides align to TRBD1. The trim removed 6 bases at V and 5 bases at J, leaving 13 bases unmatched. The CDR3 contains 16 residues. Germline V CDR1 and CDR2: MDHEN, SYDVKM. The chain's CDR3 is CASSPVAGTGADEQYF. The CDR3 coding sequence is TGTGCCAGCAGCCCCGTTGCAGGGACAGGGGCCGACGAGCAGTACTTC.

Worth noting for this clone: Other DNA sequences in the same sample also yield this CDR3. J is TRBJ2-5 and V is TRBV5-4; 8 bases are a match to TRBD1. V lost 3 bases and J lost 1; bases outside the gene matches: 2. Germline CDR1 is SGHNT and CDR2 is YYREEE (reference sequence). CDR3 size: 14 residues. The CDR3 bases are TGTGCCAGCAGCTCCGGACAGGGCCAAGAGACCCAGTACTTC. Amino acid sequence: CASSSGQGQETQYF.

The chain carries TRBV5-1 and TRBJ2-3; 11 bases line up with TRBD2. The CDR3 runs to 14 residues. Germline CDR1 SGHRS, CDR2 YFSETQ. With 9 bases clipped from V and 3 bases from J, the junction kept 6 bases outside the gene matches. Here the CDR3 reads CATSGLAETDTQYF. CDR3 nucleotides: TGCGCCACCTCGGGACTAGCGGAGACAGATACGCAGTATTTT.

The J gene is TRBJ1-5, the V gene TRBV9, with D tentatively TRBD1 (5 bases). Germline values: CDR1 SGDLS, CDR2 YYNGEE. Trimming took 4 bases from V and 9 from J, leaving 14 bases between them. The CDR3 length is 13 residues. CDR3 amino acids: CASSQDTGVPQHF. In nucleotides, the CDR3 is TGTGCCAGCAGCCAGGACACCGGTGTGCCCCAGCATTTT.

This CDR3 reads CASSPPGSPGNTIYF. CDR3 bases: TGTGCCAGCTCACCCCCCGGGAGCCCTGGAAACACCATATATTTT. This chain uses TRBV18 with TRBJ1-3, with D hard to call. V was clipped by 3 bases and J by 2 bases, with 11 bases between them. Per the germline V gene, CDR1 is KGHSH and CDR2 is LQKENI. CDR3 size: 15 residues.

The J gene is TRBJ2-1, the V gene TRBV5-4; D gene ambiguous. Trimming took 4 bases from V and 6 from J, leaving 11 bases between them. Germline V gene sequence: CDR1 SGHNT, CDR2 YYREEE (reference sequence). The CDR3 spans 13 residues. The CDR3: CASSRDNTNEQFF. The CDR3 nucleotides read TGTGCCAGCAGCCGAGACAACACCAATGAGCAGTTCTTC. Supplemented by reference TRBV5-4 and TRBJ2-1, the full variable domain reads ETGVTQSPTHLIKTRGQQVTLRCSSQSGHNTVSWYQQALGQGPQFIFQYYREEENGRGNFPPRFSGLQFPNYSSELNVNALELDDSALYLCASSRDNTNEQFFGPGTRLTVL.

This clone appeared once. The chain joins TRBV28 to TRBJ2-2; D is undetermined. V lost 2 bases, J lost 7 bases, and 14 bases lay in between. CDR3 size: 15 residues. CDR1 is MDHEN and CDR2 is SYDVKM in the germline V gene. The CDR3 region is CASSLDIRANGELFF. The CDR3 coding sequence is TGTGCCAGCAGTTTAGATATTCGGGCGAACGGGGAGCTGTTTTTT.

The V call is TRBV5-1, the J call TRBJ2-3; 7 nucleotides line up with TRBD1. The CDR3 is made up of 13 amino acids. Germline loops: CDR1 SGHRS, CDR2 YFSETQ. Trimming at V came to 5 bases and at J to 6 bases, leaving 6 bases not matched to a gene. CDR3 coding DNA: TGCGCCAGCAGACCACAGGGGATGGATACGCAGTATTTT. It specifies CASRPQGMDTQYF. Based on the CDR3 plus reference TRBV5-1 and TRBJ2-3, the full variable domain is KAGVTQTPRYLIKTRGQQVTLSCSPISGHRSVSWYQQTPGQGLQFLFEYFSETQRNKGNFPGRFSGRQFSNSRSEMNVSTLELGDSALYLCASRPQGMDTQYFGPGTRLTVL.

As for this clone: The same CDR3 can be traced to other DNA sequences in this sample. The V and J genes are TRBV2 and TRBJ2-5; D is ambiguous. Trimming removed 3 bases at V and 1 base at J, with 6 bases between. The V gene's germline CDR1 is SNHLY and CDR2 FYNNEI. The CDR3 is 13 residues long. The CDR3 loop is CASSDTSQETQYF. The CDR3 coding sequence is TGTGCCAGCAGTGATACGTCCCAAGAGACCCAGTACTTC.

J is TRBJ2-5 and V is TRBV4-3, with 7 bases lining up with TRBD1. Germline V gene sequence: CDR1 LGHNA, CDR2 YSLEER. V lost 4 bases, J lost 5 bases, and 4 bases stayed unmatched. This CDR3 has 13 amino acids. In DNA, the CDR3 is TGCGCCAGCAGCCCCGACAGGGACGAGACCCAGTACTTC. Translated: CASSPDRDETQYF.

The rearrangement uses TRBV5-1 and TRBJ2-5; D ambiguous. This CDR3 comprises 17 residues. Trimming took off 1 base at V and 1 base at J, with 17 bases between the two ends. Germline lookup yields CDR1 SGHRS and CDR2 YFSETQ. This CDR3 reads CASSLNGIPGSQETQYF. Written as DNA, the CDR3 is TGCGCCAGCAGCTTGAATGGAATACCCGGATCCCAAGAGACCCAGTACTTC.

This chain links TRBV5-1 with TRBJ2-1; D unresolved. V shed 7 bases and J shed 0 bases, with 11 bases lying between them. The CDR3 has 14 amino acids. Looked up from germline, CDR1 is SGHRS and CDR2 is YFSETQ. CDR3 in DNA: TGCGCCAGCTTTCGAGAGGCCTCCTACAATGAGCAGTTCTTC. This translates into CASFREASYNEQFF.

This chain links TRBV5-6 with TRBJ1-2, with TRBD1 identical over 7 bases. There are 14 residues in the CDR3. CDR1 SGHDT and CDR2 YYEEEE come from the germline V gene. The V segment lost 2 bases and the J segment 4 bases; nucleotides outside the gene matches: 5. In DNA, the CDR3 is TGTGCCAGCAGCTTCCCGACAGGGCGCTATGGCTACACCTTC. Translating gives CASSFPTGRYGYTF. The whole variable domain, remainder taken from reference TRBV5-6 and TRBJ1-2, is DAGVTQSPTHLIKTRGQQVTLRCSPKSGHDTVSWYQQALGQGPQFIFQYYEEEERQRGNFPDRFSGHQFPNYSSELNVNALLLGDSALYLCASSFPTGRYGYTFGSGTRLTVV.

The chain carries TRBV5-4 and TRBJ2-3, with 7 bases matching TRBD2. This CDR3 is 14 amino acids long. J gave up 3 bases and V 0 bases, and 1 base lay outside the gene matches. Germline V lookup: CDR1 SGHNT, CDR2 YYREEE (reference sequence). The CDR3 sequence: CASSLGEGTDTQYF. The CDR3 DNA reads TGTGCCAGCAGCTTGGGGGAGGGTACAGATACGCAGTATTTT.

The chain couples TRBV5-1 to TRBJ2-7; D is undetermined. There are 14 residues in the CDR3. V lost 0 bases, J lost 2 bases, and 9 bases lay in between. Germline CDR1 and CDR2: SGHRS and YFSETQ. The CDR3 sequence is CASSLGQQTYEQYF. The CDR3 bases are TGCGCCAGCAGCTTGGGCCAGCAGACCTACGAGCAGTACTTC.

The chain couples TRBV9 to TRBJ2-1, with TRBD2 matching over 7 bases. CDR3 length: 14 residues. CDR1 is SGDLS and CDR2 is YYNGEE in the germline V gene. Germline trimming cut 3 bases from V and 5 bases from J; bases unmatched to any gene: 5. This CDR3 reads CASSALADHNEQFF. The DNA of the CDR3 is TGTGCCAGCAGCGCTCTAGCGGACCACAATGAGCAGTTCTTC.

This sequence joins TRBV6-6 and TRBJ1-1; no definite D call. V lost 5 bases and J 2 bases, leaving 15 bases between the germline ends. Germline values: CDR1 MNHNY, CDR2 SVGAGI (reference sequence). CDR3 length: 15 amino acids. CDR3 protein: CASSLYSFSNTEAFF. DNA for the CDR3: TGTGCCAGCAGTCTCTACTCCTTTTCAAACACTGAAGCTTTCTTT.